Presented here are 30 T cell receptor beta chains from one specimen sequenced in a study of PD-1 blockade in classical Hodgkin lymphoma. There was relapse after autologous stem cell transplantation in every patient, and there was variation in brentuximab vedotin exposure. Sequencing used immunoSEQ multiplex PCR; TCRdb keeps in-frame clones, though not all of them. Among about 46,000 clones listed, approximately 70% were seen once. The source material was peripheral blood mononuclear cells (PBMCs), sampled at baseline. These receptors all come from a human donor with classical Hodgkin lymphoma.

The chain recombines TRBV11-2 with TRBJ1-6, with unresolved D. CDR1 and CDR2 (germline): SGHAT, FQNNGV. With 3 bases removed from V and 0 bases from J, the gap between germline ends came to 15 bases. The CDR3 has 18 amino acids. In nucleotides, the CDR3 is TGTGCCAGCAGCTTCGATGCCTTGGGGAGCTCCTATAATTCACCCCTCCACTTT. This encodes CASSFDALGSSYNSPLHF.

This clone was seen at least ten times. The J gene is TRBJ1-4, the V gene TRBV7-6; no definite D call. Germline loops: CDR1 SGHVS, CDR2 FNYEAQ. Trimming left V 4 bases short and J 13 bases short, with 10 bases between. The CDR3 has 11 amino acids. The CDR3 sequence: CASSSGIVLFF. The CDR3, as DNA: TGTGCCAGCAGCTCCGGAATTGTACTGTTTTTT.

This clone showed up just a few times. The chain is built from TRBV5-8 and TRBJ2-7; 8 bases match TRBD2. Germline CDR1 is SGHTS and CDR2 is YDEGEE. V lost 0 bases to trimming and J lost 4 bases; unmatched junction nucleotides: 6. This CDR3 spans 15 amino acids. The CDR3 loop is CASSLEAGVVYEQYF. CDR3 sequence (DNA): TGTGCCAGCAGCTTGGAAGCGGGAGTAGTGTACGAGCAGTACTTC.

The rearrangement links TRBV19 to TRBJ2-3; 7 bases agree with TRBD2. CDR3 length: 14 amino acids. CDR1 is LNHDA and CDR2 is SQIVND in the germline V gene (reference sequence). With V trimmed by 6 bases and J by 1 base, 4 bases remained unmatched. The CDR3 loop reads CASRWSGGTDTQYF. In nucleotides, the CDR3 is TGTGCCAGTAGATGGAGCGGGGGCACAGATACGCAGTATTTT.

This clone appeared many times. The CDR3 nucleotides are TGTGCCAGCAGCTTAGACCCTGGGGGGTCCTACGAGCAGTACTTC. Its translation is CASSLDPGGSYEQYF. This sequence joins TRBV7-2 and TRBJ2-7, with TRBD2 as a possible D gene (6 bases). V was cut by 1 base and J by 1 base, with 11 bases left in between. The CDR3 consists of 15 residues. Germline V gives CDR1 SGHTA, CDR2 FQGNSA.

The CDR3 spells CASSISTSGSYEQYF. CDR3 DNA: TGTGCCAGCAGTATCTCGACTAGCGGGTCCTACGAGCAGTACTTC. The chain carries TRBV6-1 and TRBJ2-7; 10 bases align to TRBD2. The CDR3 consists of 15 residues. The trim removed 5 bases at V and 1 base at J, leaving 5 bases unmatched. Germline CDR1 reads MNHNS; CDR2 reads SASEGT.

The chain links TRBV7-9 to TRBJ2-1, with 8 bases fitting TRBD2. Germline CDR1 and CDR2: SEHNR and FQNEAQ (reference sequence). CDR3 size: 15 residues. V trimming: 1 base; J trimming: 3 bases; junction bases outside the gene matches: 2. CDR3 in DNA: TGTGCCAGCAGCTTAGGAGCGGGGGACTACAATGAGCAGTTCTTC. Amino acids: CASSLGAGDYNEQFF.

CDR3 residues: CASSPKGGKAKNEQFF. The CDR3 DNA follows: TGTGCCAGTAGTCCAAAGGGCGGGAAGGCTAAGAATGAGCAGTTCTTC. The gene calls are TRBV19 and TRBJ2-1; the D gene is possibly TRBD2 (6 bases). Germline V gene lookup returns CDR1 LNHDA and CDR2 SQIVND (reference sequence). Trimming took 5 bases from V and 7 from J, leaving 21 bases between them. This CDR3 has 16 amino acids.

This clone was detected only once. Other DNA sequences of this sample code for an identical CDR3. This chain links TRBV5-1 with TRBJ1-1; D ambiguous. The CDR3 is made up of 14 amino acids. V was shortened by 1 base and J by 1 base, with 8 bases between the two germline ends. The V gene's germline CDR1 is SGHRS and CDR2 YFSETQ. CDR3 residues: CASSLSGGNTEAFF. As DNA, the CDR3 is TGCGCCAGCAGCTTGAGTGGAGGGAACACTGAAGCTTTCTTT.

This clone has a handful of counts. The chain links TRBV30 to TRBJ1-2; D is unclear. The CDR3 is made up of 12 amino acids. V was pared by 0 bases and J by 10 bases, with 12 bases between. Germline V gene data show CDR1 as GTSNPN and CDR2 as SVGIG (reference sequence). The CDR3 spells CAWSVPQEFYTF. In DNA, the CDR3 is TGTGCCTGGAGTGTACCCCAAGAGTTCTACACCTTC.

This clone was observed a handful of times. The CDR3: CASSLGGRGYEQYF. CDR3 sequence (DNA): TGTGCCAGCAGTTTAGGCGGCAGGGGCTACGAGCAGTACTTC. The chain uses TRBV27 and TRBJ2-7, with D possibly matching TRBD1 (6 bases). The V gene lost 2 bases and the J gene lost 3 bases, with 11 bases spanning the gap. The germline V gene encodes CDR1 MNHEY and CDR2 SMNVEV (reference sequence). The CDR3 is made up of 14 amino acids.

This rearrangement joins TRBV30 to TRBJ2-7, with TRBD2 identical over 7 bases. The CDR3 is 14 residues long. Germline assignment: CDR1 GTSNPN and CDR2 SVGIG (reference sequence). J gave up 4 bases and V 2 bases, and 8 bases lay outside the gene matches. CDR3 DNA sequence: TGTGCCTGGAGTATAGGCGGGAGCGATTACGAGCAGTACTTC. It yields the protein CAWSIGGSDYEQYF.

This chain connects TRBV4-1 to TRBJ1-5; maybe TRBD1 (5 bases). The germline V gene encodes CDR1 MGHRA and CDR2 YSYEKL. The CDR3 runs 16 residues. The ends were cut back, 0 bases at V and 2 bases at J, with 11 bases in the middle. DNA for the CDR3: TGCGCCAGCAGCCAAGATATGGGGGGACGCAATCAGCCCCAGCATTTT. As protein: CASSQDMGGRNQPQHF.

This clone was counted only a few times. This sequence joins TRBV18 and TRBJ1-1; D possibly corresponds to TRBD1 (5 bases). V lost 8 bases to trimming and J lost 1 base, with 11 bases between them. The germline V gene has CDR1 KGHSH and CDR2 LQKENI. This CDR3 has 13 amino acids. The CDR3 spells CASDKDRNTEAFF. CDR3 nucleotide sequence: TGTGCCAGCGACAAAGACAGGAACACTGAAGCTTTCTTT.

This clone was seen more than once but under ten times. This chain uses TRBV5-1 with TRBJ2-7; 11 bases agree with TRBD2. The CDR3 is 15 amino acids. The V gene's germline CDR1 is SGHRS and CDR2 YFSETQ. J was trimmed by 4 bases and V by 4 bases; bases with no gene match: 7. This CDR3 reads CASSLNSGRGYEQYF. The CDR3 DNA reads as TGCGCCAGCAGCCTTAATAGCGGGAGGGGATACGAGCAGTACTTC.

This chain uses TRBV27 with TRBJ2-5; TRBD2 agrees at 9 bases. CDR3 length: 17 residues. V gave up 1 base and J gave up 5 bases; unmatched junction bases: 11. Germline CDR1 is MNHEY and CDR2 is SMNVEV (reference sequence). The CDR3 DNA follows: TGTGCCAGCAGTTTATGGGTAGGAGCGGGGGGCCAGGAGACCCAGTACTTC. It translates to CASSLWVGAGGQETQYF.

This clone was counted once. V and J are TRBV7-6 and TRBJ1-6; D is undetermined. Trimming shortened V by 1 base and J by 0 bases, and 10 bases separated the two germline ends. The CDR3 totals 17 residues. CDR1 and CDR2 from the germline V gene are SGHVS and FNYEAQ. The CDR3 here is CASSLEGDSSYNSPLHF. In DNA form, the CDR3 reads TGTGCCAGCAGCTTAGAGGGTGATAGCTCCTATAATTCACCCCTCCACTTT.

The rearrangement joins TRBV5-1 to TRBJ1-6; unclear D gene. The germline V gene has CDR1 SGHRS and CDR2 YFSETQ. The CDR3 has 14 residues. V shed 0 bases and J shed 6 bases, with 7 bases lying between them. The CDR3 spells CASSLADGNSPLHF. DNA for the CDR3: TGCGCCAGCAGCTTGGCAGACGGTAATTCACCCCTCCACTTT.

This clone was detected a few times. This CDR3 is CASSETGVTEAFF. CDR3 sequence (DNA): TGTGCCAGCAGTGAAACAGGGGTCACTGAAGCTTTCTTT. The chain links TRBV6-1 to TRBJ1-1; the match to TRBD1 covers 7 bases. CDR1 is MNHNS, CDR2 SASEGT, per germline. The CDR3 covers 13 residues. V gave up 2 bases and J gave up 4 bases; unmatched junction bases: 1.

The J gene is TRBJ2-5, the V gene TRBV5-1; D uncertain. V lost 2 bases and J lost 1, with 9 bases in between. The germline CDR1 and CDR2 sequences are SGHRS and YFSETQ. The CDR3 runs 14 residues. The CDR3 sequence: CASSLRAIQETQYF. In nucleotides, the CDR3 is TGCGCCAGCAGCTTACGGGCGATCCAAGAGACCCAGTACTTC.

V gene TRBV6-1 combines with J gene TRBJ1-1; weak D call: TRBD1 (5 bases). The CDR3 covers 14 residues. Trimming removed 3 bases from V and 1 base from J, with 9 bases in between. Germline CDR1 MNHNS, CDR2 SASEGT. The CDR3: CASSDGTANTEAFF. Written as DNA, the CDR3 is TGTGCCAGCAGTGACGGGACGGCGAACACTGAAGCTTTCTTT.

This clone was picked up a small number of times. The rearrangement links TRBV28 to TRBJ2-3; 10 positions match TRBD1. Germline CDR1 reads MDHEN; CDR2 reads SYDVKM. The CDR3 is 19 residues long. V lost 6 bases to trimming and J lost 2 bases; unmatched junction nucleotides: 17. CDR3 protein: CASSSITHTGQGNTDTQYF. DNA for the CDR3: TGTGCCAGCAGCTCTATTACGCATACGGGACAGGGGAACACAGATACGCAGTATTTT. Full variable domain (remainder filled in from reference TRBV28 and TRBJ2-3): DVKVTQSSRYLVKRTGEKVFLECVQDMDHENMFWYRQDPGLGLRLIYFSYDVKMKEKGDIPEGYSVSREKKERFSLILESASTNQTSMYLCASSSITHTGQGNTDTQYFGPGTRLTVL.

The chain combines TRBV11-2 with TRBJ2-1; 8 nucleotides line up with TRBD2. The CDR3 has 14 residues. Germline CDR1 is SGHAT and CDR2 is FQNNGV. After removal of 4 bases from V and 8 bases from J, the junction contained 7 bases not matched to a gene. The CDR3 loop reads CASSSRTSFHEQFF. The CDR3 nucleotides read TGTGCCAGCAGCTCGAGGACTAGCTTCCATGAGCAGTTCTTC.

This clone is labeled as medium-sized. The chain employs TRBV19 and TRBJ1-2; a possible D gene is TRBD1 (5 bases). CDR3 length: 14 residues. V lost 7 bases to trimming and J lost 1 base, with 13 bases between them. The germline gives CDR1 LNHDA, CDR2 SQIVND (reference sequence). For the CDR3, the DNA is TGTGCCAGTACCCAACGGGGGGATAACTATGGCTACACCTTC. Translated: CASTQRGDNYGYTF. Looking up the rest from reference TRBV19 and TRBJ1-2 gives the full variable domain: DGGITQSPKYLFRKEGQNVTLSCEQNLNHDAMYWYRQDPGQGLRLIYYSQIVNDFQKGDIAEGYSVSREKKESFPLTVTSAQKNPTAFYLCASTQRGDNYGYTFGSGTRLTVV.

CDR3 sequence: CASRSGAWETQYF. DNA of the CDR3: TGTGCCAGCAGATCGGGGGCGTGGGAGACCCAGTACTTC. The J gene is TRBJ2-5, the V gene TRBV28; D possibly matches TRBD1 or TRBD2 (6 bases each). Trimming stripped 6 bases from V and 5 bases from J, with 13 bases between. The CDR3 runs 13 residues. The germline gives CDR1 MDHEN, CDR2 SYDVKM.

This clone qualifies as medium-sized. As DNA, the CDR3 is TGTGCCTGGAGGGCACCCGGACAGGGTTGGCAGCCCCAGCATTTT. As protein: CAWRAPGQGWQPQHF. V usage is TRBV30 and J usage is TRBJ1-5; 8 bases fit TRBD1. The germline V gene has CDR1 GTSNPN and CDR2 SVGIG (reference sequence). With 3 bases clipped from V and 7 bases from J, the junction kept 11 bases outside the gene matches. The CDR3 totals 15 residues. The entire variable domain, with the rest obtained from reference TRBV30 and TRBJ1-5, is as follows: SQTIHQWPATLVQPVGSPLSLECTVEGTSNPNLYWYRQAAGRGLQLLFYSVGIGQISSEVPQNLSASRPQDRQFILSSKKLLLSDSGFYLCAWRAPGQGWQPQHFGDGTRLSIL.

This clone has more than one count but fewer than ten. For the CDR3, the DNA is TGTGCCAGCACCCTATCACTAGGACTAAATGAAAAACTGTTTTTT. Translation gives CASTLSLGLNEKLFF. The rearrangement uses TRBV7-8 and TRBJ1-4, with D uncertain. Looked up from germline, CDR1 is SGHVS and CDR2 is FQNEAQ. Between the trimmed V and J ends, which lost 7 bases and 5 bases, there was a span of 17 bases. There are 15 residues in the CDR3.

This clone was seen a handful of times. The rearrangement uses TRBV6-4 and TRBJ1-2; 7 bases match TRBD1. This CDR3 is built from 14 residues. V was clipped by 3 bases and J by 8 bases; unmatched bases: 9. Germline assignment: CDR1 MRHNA and CDR2 SNTAGT. This CDR3 reads CASSEFRGTAGYTF. Written as DNA, the CDR3 is TGTGCCAGCAGTGAATTTCGAGGGACAGCGGGCTACACCTTC.

The J gene is TRBJ1-2, the V gene TRBV2; D is perhaps TRBD1 (5 bases). In germline, CDR1 is SNHLY, CDR2 FYNNEI. CDR3 size: 16 residues. The V end lost 4 bases, the J end lost 6 bases, and 21 bases lay between the germline ends. CDR3 DNA: TGTGCCAGCAGTGCGAGAGGGGCGCGGGACGGTGATGGCTACACCTTC. Residues: CASSARGARDGDGYTF.

This clone was recorded once. The chain recombines TRBV30 with TRBJ1-2; D is undetermined. The V end was cut by 4 bases, the J end by 0 bases, with 9 bases between. This CDR3 is built from 13 residues. Germline CDR1 reads GTSNPN; CDR2 reads SVGIG (reference sequence). Here the CDR3 reads CAWNGLSNYGYTF. The CDR3 DNA is TGTGCCTGGAATGGACTTTCTAACTATGGCTACACCTTC.